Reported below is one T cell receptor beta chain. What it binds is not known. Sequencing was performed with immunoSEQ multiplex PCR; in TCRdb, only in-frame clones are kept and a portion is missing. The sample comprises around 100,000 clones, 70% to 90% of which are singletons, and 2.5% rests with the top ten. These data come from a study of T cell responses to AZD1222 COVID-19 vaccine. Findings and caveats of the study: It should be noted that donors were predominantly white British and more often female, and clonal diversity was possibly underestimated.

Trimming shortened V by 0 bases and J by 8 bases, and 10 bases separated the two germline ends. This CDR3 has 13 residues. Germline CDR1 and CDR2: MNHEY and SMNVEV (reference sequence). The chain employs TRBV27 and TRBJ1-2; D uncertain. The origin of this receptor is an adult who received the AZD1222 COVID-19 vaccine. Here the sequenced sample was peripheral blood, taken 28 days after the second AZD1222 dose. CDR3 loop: CASSLSLGKGYTF. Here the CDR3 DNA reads TGTGCCAGCAGTTTATCTCTGGGAAAGGGCTACACCTTC.